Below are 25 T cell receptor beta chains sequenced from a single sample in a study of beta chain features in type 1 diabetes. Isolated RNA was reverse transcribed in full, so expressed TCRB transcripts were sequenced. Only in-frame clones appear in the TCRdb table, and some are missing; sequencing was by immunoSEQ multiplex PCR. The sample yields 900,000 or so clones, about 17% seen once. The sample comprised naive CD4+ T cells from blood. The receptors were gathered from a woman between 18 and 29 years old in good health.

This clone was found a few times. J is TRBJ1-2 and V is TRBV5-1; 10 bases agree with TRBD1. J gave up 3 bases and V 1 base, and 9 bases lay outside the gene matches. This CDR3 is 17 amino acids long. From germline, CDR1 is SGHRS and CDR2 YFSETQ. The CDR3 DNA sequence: TGCGCCAGCAGCTTGTGGGCCGGGACAGGGGTTGACTATGGCTACACCTTC. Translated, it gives CASSLWAGTGVDYGYTF.

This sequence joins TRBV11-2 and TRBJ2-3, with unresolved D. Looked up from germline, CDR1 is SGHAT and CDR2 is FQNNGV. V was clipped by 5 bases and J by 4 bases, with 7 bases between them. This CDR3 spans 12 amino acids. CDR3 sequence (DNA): TGTGCCAGCAGCCGCGAATCAGATACGCAGTATTTT. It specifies CASSRESDTQYF.

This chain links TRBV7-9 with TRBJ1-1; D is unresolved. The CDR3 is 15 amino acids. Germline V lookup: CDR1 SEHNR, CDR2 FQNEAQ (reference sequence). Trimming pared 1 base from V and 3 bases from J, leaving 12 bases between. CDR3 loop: CASSLGVILYTEAFF. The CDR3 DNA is TGTGCCAGCAGCTTAGGCGTAATCCTTTACACTGAAGCTTTCTTT.

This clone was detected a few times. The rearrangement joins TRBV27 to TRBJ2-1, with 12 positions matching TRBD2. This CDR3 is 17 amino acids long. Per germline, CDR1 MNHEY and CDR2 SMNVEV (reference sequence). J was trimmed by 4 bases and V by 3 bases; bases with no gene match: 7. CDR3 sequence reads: CASSFRTSGARYNEQFF. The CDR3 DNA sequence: TGTGCCAGCAGTTTCAGGACTAGCGGGGCTAGGTACAATGAGCAGTTCTTC.

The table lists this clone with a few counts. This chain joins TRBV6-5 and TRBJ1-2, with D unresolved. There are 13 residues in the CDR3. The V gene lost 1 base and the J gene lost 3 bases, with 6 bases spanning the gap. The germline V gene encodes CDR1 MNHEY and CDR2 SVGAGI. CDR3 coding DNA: TGTGCCAGCAGTTACTTTACAGACTATGGCTACACCTTC. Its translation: CASSYFTDYGYTF.

This CDR3 is CASSPGTWDTEAFF. In DNA form, the CDR3 reads TGTGCCAGCAGCCCCGGGACATGGGACACTGAAGCTTTCTTT. The rearrangement uses TRBV6-5 and TRBJ1-1, with a possible D match to TRBD1 (6 bases). CDR1 is MNHEY and CDR2 is SVGAGI in the germline V gene. Trimming removed 6 bases from V and 3 bases from J, with 14 bases in between. The CDR3 loop spans 14 amino acids.

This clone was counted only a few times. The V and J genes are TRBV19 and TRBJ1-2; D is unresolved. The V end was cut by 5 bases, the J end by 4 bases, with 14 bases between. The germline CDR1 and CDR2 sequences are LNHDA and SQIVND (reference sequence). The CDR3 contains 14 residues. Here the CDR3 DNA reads TGTGCCAGTAGTGGCTCGGACGTACGCTATGGCTACACCTTC. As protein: CASSGSDVRYGYTF.

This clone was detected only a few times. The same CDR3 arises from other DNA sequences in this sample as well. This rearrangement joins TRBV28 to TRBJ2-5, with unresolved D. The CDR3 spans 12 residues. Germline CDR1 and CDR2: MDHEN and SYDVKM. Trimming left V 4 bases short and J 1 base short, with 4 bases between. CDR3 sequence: CASSSSQETQYF. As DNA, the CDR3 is TGTGCCAGCAGTTCGAGCCAAGAGACCCAGTACTTC. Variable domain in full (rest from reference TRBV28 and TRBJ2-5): DVKVTQSSRYLVKRTGEKVFLECVQDMDHENMFWYRQDPGLGLRLIYFSYDVKMKEKGDIPEGYSVSREKKERFSLILESASTNQTSMYLCASSSSQETQYFGPGTRLLVL.

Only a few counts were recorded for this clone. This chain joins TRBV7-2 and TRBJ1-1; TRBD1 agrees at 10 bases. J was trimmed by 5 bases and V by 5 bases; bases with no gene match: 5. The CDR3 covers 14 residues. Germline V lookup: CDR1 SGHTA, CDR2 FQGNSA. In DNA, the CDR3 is TGTGCCAGCAGCACCCGGACAGGGGGGACTGAAGCTTTCTTT. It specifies CASSTRTGGTEAFF. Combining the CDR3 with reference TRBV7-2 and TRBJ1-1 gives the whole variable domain GAGVSQSPSNKVTEKGKDVELRCDPISGHTALYWYRQSLGQGLEFLIYFQGNSAPDKSGLPSDRFSAERTGGSVSTLTIQRTQQEDSAVYLCASSTRTGGTEAFFGQGTRLTVV.

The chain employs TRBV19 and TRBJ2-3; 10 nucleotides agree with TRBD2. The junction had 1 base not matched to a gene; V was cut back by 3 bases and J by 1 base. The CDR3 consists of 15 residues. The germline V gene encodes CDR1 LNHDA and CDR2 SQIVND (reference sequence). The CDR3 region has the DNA TGTGCCAGTAGTATCGGGACTAGCGGCACAGATACGCAGTATTTT. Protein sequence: CASSIGTSGTDTQYF.

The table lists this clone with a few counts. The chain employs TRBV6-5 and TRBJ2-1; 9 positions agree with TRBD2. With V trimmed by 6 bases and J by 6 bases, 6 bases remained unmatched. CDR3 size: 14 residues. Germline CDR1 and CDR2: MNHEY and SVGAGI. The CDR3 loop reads CASRQAGGLNEQFF. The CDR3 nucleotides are TGTGCCAGCAGACAAGCGGGAGGACTCAATGAGCAGTTCTTC.

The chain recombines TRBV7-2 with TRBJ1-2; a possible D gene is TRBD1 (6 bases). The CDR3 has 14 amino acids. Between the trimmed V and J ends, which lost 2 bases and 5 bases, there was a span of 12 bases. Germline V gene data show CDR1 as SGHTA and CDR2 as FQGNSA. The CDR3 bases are TGTGCCAGCAGCTTACAGGGGACGTTGTATGGCTACACCTTC. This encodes CASSLQGTLYGYTF.

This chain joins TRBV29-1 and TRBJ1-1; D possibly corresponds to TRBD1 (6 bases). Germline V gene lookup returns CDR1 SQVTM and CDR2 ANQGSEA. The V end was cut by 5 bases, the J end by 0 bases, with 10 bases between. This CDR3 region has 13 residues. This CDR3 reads CSVHRDLNTEAFF. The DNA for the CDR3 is TGCAGCGTTCACAGGGATCTGAACACTGAAGCTTTCTTT.

CDR3: CASSTGSPGGETQYF. Here the CDR3 DNA reads TGTGCCAGCAGTACTGGATCCCCCGGGGGCGAGACCCAGTACTTC. V usage is TRBV27 and J usage is TRBJ2-5; D may be TRBD1 or TRBD2 (6 bases each). CDR3 length: 15 amino acids. Per germline, CDR1 MNHEY and CDR2 SMNVEV (reference sequence). V lost 5 bases, J lost 5 bases, and 18 bases lay in between.

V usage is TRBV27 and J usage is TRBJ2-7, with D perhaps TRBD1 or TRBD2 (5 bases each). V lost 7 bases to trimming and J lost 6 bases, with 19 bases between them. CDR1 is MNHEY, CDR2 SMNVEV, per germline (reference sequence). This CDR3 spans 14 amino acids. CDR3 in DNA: TGTGCCAGCAAAAAGTGGGACCAGGGTGCCGAGCAGTACTTC. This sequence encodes CASKKWDQGAEQYF.

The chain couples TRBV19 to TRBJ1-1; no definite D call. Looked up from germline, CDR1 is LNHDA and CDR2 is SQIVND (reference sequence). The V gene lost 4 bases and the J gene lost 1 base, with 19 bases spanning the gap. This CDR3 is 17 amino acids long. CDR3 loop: CASSRSTTGISNTEAFF. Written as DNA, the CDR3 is TGTGCCAGTAGTAGAAGCACAACCGGGATTTCGAACACTGAAGCTTTCTTT.

CDR3: CASSRGREVDYGYTF. The CDR3 nucleotides read TGTGCCAGCAGCCGAGGCCGGGAGGTAGACTATGGCTACACCTTC. The chain carries TRBV13 and TRBJ1-2; D not resolved. This CDR3 has 15 residues. Trimming pared 5 bases from V and 3 bases from J, leaving 16 bases between. CDR1 PRHDT and CDR2 FYEKMQ come from the germline V gene (reference sequence). Filled out from reference TRBV13 and TRBJ1-2, the complete variable domain reads AAGVIQSPRHLIKEKRETATLKCYPIPRHDTVYWYQQGPGQDPQFLISFYEKMQSDKGSIPDRFSAQQFSDYHSELNMSSLELGDSALYFCASSRGREVDYGYTFGSGTRLTVV.

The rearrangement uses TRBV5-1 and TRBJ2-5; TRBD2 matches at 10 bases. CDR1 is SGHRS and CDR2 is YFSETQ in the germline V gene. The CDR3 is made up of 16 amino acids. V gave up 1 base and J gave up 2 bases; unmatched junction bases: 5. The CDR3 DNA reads TGCGCCAGCAGCTTGTTCTCGACTAGCGGGCAAGAGACCCAGTACTTC. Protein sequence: CASSLFSTSGQETQYF. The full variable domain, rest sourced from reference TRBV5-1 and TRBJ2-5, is KAGVTQTPRYLIKTRGQQVTLSCSPISGHRSVSWYQQTPGQGLQFLFEYFSETQRNKGNFPGRFSGRQFSNSRSEMNVSTLELGDSALYLCASSLFSTSGQETQYFGPGTRLLVL.

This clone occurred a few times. The CDR3 coding sequence is TGCGCCAGCAGCTCTGACACCCTTACGGGCTATGGCTACACCTTC. Its translation is CASSSDTLTGYGYTF. The V call is TRBV5-1, the J call TRBJ1-2, with unresolved D. Between the trimmed V and J ends, which lost 3 bases and 4 bases, there was a span of 16 bases. The germline V gene encodes CDR1 SGHRS and CDR2 YFSETQ. This CDR3 has 15 residues. Looking up the rest from reference TRBV5-1 and TRBJ1-2 gives the full variable domain: KAGVTQTPRYLIKTRGQQVTLSCSPISGHRSVSWYQQTPGQGLQFLFEYFSETQRNKGNFPGRFSGRQFSNSRSEMNVSTLELGDSALYLCASSSDTLTGYGYTFGSGTRLTVV.

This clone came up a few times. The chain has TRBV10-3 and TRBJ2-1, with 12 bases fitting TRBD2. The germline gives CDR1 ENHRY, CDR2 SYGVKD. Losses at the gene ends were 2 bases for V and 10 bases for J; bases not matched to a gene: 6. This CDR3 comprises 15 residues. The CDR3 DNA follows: TGTGCCATCAGTGAGGGACTAGCGGGAAGACAGGAGCAGTTCTTC. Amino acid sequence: CAISEGLAGRQEQFF.

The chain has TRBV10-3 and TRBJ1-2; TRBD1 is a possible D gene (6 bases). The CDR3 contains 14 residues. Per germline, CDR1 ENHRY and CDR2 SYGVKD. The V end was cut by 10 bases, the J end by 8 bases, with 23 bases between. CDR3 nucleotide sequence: TGTGCCACCAAGGACGGGGGGGCCCCGTCGGGCTACACCTTC. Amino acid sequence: CATKDGGAPSGYTF.

This chain's CDR3 is CAPQGISGVTGELFF. The CDR3 DNA follows: TGTGCCCCTCAGGGAATCTCCGGCGTGACCGGGGAGCTGTTTTTT. The J gene is TRBJ2-2, the V gene TRBV7-9; D may be TRBD1 (5 bases). The V gene's germline CDR1 is SEHNR and CDR2 FQNEAQ (reference sequence). The CDR3 contains 15 residues. V shed 11 bases and J shed 5 bases, with 21 bases lying between them.

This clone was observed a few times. The CDR3 loop is CASSLQGGAEKLFF. The CDR3 nucleotides read TGTGCCAGCAGTTTACAGGGAGGGGCTGAAAAACTGTTTTTT. The V gene is TRBV25-1, the J gene TRBJ1-4; D might be TRBD1 (6 bases). Germline V lookup: CDR1 MGHDK, CDR2 SYGVNS. The CDR3 consists of 14 residues. The V and J ends lost 5 bases and 7 bases respectively, with 14 bases between them.

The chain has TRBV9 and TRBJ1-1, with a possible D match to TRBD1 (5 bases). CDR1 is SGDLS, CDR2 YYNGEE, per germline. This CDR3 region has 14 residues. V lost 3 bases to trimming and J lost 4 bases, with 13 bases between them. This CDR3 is CASSDGGWSTEAFF. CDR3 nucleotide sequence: TGTGCCAGCAGCGACGGGGGTTGGAGCACTGAAGCTTTCTTT.

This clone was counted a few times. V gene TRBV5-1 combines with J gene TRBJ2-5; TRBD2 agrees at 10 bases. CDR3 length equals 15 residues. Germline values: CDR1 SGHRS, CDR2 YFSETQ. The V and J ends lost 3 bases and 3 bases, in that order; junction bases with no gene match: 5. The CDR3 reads CASSYHGLAEETQYF. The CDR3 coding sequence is TGCGCCAGCAGCTATCATGGACTAGCGGAAGAGACCCAGTACTTC.